Following are 14 T cell receptor beta chains from one sample sequenced in a study of cytomegalovirus exposure and HLA in healthy donors. A multiplex PCR was run with 60 Vbeta primers and 13 Jbeta primers. Sequencing used immunoSEQ multiplex PCR; TCRdb keeps in-frame clones, though not all of them. The top ten hold around 2% of the sample, which has around 150,000 clones, about 74% seen once. The specimen sequenced was PBMCs. The receptors were sampled from a man aged 25 to 40 in good health and CMV-seronegative.

The CDR3 reads CSVVGRSSGNTIYF. CDR3 bases: TGCAGCGTTGTTGGTCGGAGCTCTGGAAACACCATATATTTT. The chain combines TRBV29-1 with TRBJ1-3; D is unclear. The germline gives CDR1 SQVTM, CDR2 ANQGSEA. This CDR3 contains 14 residues. With 4 bases removed from V and 0 bases from J, the gap between germline ends came to 10 bases.

The chain recombines TRBV10-3 with TRBJ2-1; 13 nucleotides align to TRBD2. V was pared by 6 bases and J by 9 bases, with 8 bases of the junction left unmatched. Germline-derived CDR1 and CDR2 are ENHRY and SYGVKD. This CDR3 spans 15 amino acids. CDR3 bases: TGTGCCATCAGAGAATTCGGGACTAGCGGGATTGAGCAGTTCTTC. Amino acids: CAIREFGTSGIEQFF.

This clone was seen just once. The V gene is TRBV29-1, the J gene TRBJ2-7; tentatively, D is TRBD2 (6 bases). The CDR3 loop spans 12 amino acids. Per germline, CDR1 SQVTM and CDR2 ANQGSEA. V shed 8 bases and J shed 0 bases, with 11 bases lying between them. In nucleotides, the CDR3 is TGCAGCTTTAGCGGTAACTCCTACGAGCAGTACTTC. This gives the protein CSFSGNSYEQYF.

This chain uses TRBV9 with TRBJ2-1; D ambiguous. The CDR3 is made up of 15 amino acids. Trimming left V 1 base short and J 0 bases short, with 8 bases between. Germline lookup yields CDR1 SGDLS and CDR2 YYNGEE. Here the CDR3 reads CASSVRLSSYNEQFF. As DNA, the CDR3 is TGTGCCAGCAGCGTACGCCTCAGCTCCTACAATGAGCAGTTCTTC.

This clone appeared a single time. The rearrangement links TRBV19 to TRBJ1-2; D remains ambiguous. The CDR3 spans 12 residues. The ends were cut back, 5 bases at V and 7 bases at J, with 11 bases in the middle. Germline assignment: CDR1 LNHDA and CDR2 SQIVND (reference sequence). The CDR3 sequence is CASSLGAAGYTF. CDR3 DNA: TGTGCCAGTAGTCTGGGAGCGGCTGGCTACACCTTC.

This clone was seen a single time. The V and J genes are TRBV10-3 and TRBJ2-5, with D perhaps matching TRBD1 (6 bases). This CDR3 has 15 amino acids. The germline V gene has CDR1 ENHRY and CDR2 SYGVKD. V lost 3 bases and J lost 5, with 16 bases in between. In nucleotides, the CDR3 is TGTGCCATCAGTGACGAATTGGGGGCCGGGGAGACCCAGTACTTC. This sequence encodes CAISDELGAGETQYF.

The V gene is TRBV6-5, the J gene TRBJ1-3; D is unresolved. The CDR3 length is 13 residues. Between the trimmed V and J ends, which lost 2 bases and 5 bases, there was a span of 7 bases. Germline CDR1 and CDR2: MNHEY and SVGAGI. The CDR3 coding sequence is TGTGCCAGCAGTTACGGCTCAAGAAACACCATATATTTT. Protein sequence: CASSYGSRNTIYF.

The table lists this clone with a count of one. The chain has TRBV5-1 and TRBJ2-3; D is undetermined. This CDR3 spans 13 amino acids. V shed 6 bases and J shed 5 bases, with 13 bases lying between them. Germline V gives CDR1 SGHRS, CDR2 YFSETQ. The CDR3 coding sequence is TGCGCCAGCAAAAGACACCTCGGAGATACGCAGTATTTT. Its translation: CASKRHLGDTQYF. Looking up the rest from reference TRBV5-1 and TRBJ2-3 gives the full variable domain: KAGVTQTPRYLIKTRGQQVTLSCSPISGHRSVSWYQQTPGQGLQFLFEYFSETQRNKGNFPGRFSGRQFSNSRSEMNVSTLELGDSALYLCASKRHLGDTQYFGPGTRLTVL.

The count of this clone is one. The rearrangement uses TRBV6-6 and TRBJ2-1; weak D call: TRBD1 (6 bases). CDR1 is MNHNY, CDR2 SVGAGI, per germline (reference sequence). This CDR3 has 12 amino acids. The V end was cut by 4 bases, the J end by 8 bases, with 9 bases between. CDR3 loop: CASSLTGYEQFF. CDR3 in DNA: TGTGCCAGCAGTTTAACAGGGTATGAGCAGTTCTTC.

V gene TRBV11-2 combines with J gene TRBJ2-5; D is perhaps TRBD1 (5 bases). Trimming removed 0 bases at V and 2 bases at J, with 16 bases between. Germline V lookup: CDR1 SGHAT, CDR2 FQNNGV. The CDR3 runs 17 residues. This CDR3 is CASSLEAWTSSQETQYF. The CDR3 nucleotides read TGTGCCAGCAGCTTAGAAGCTTGGACAAGTTCACAAGAGACCCAGTACTTC.

This clone came up a few times. The chain joins TRBV7-8 to TRBJ2-5, with TRBD1 identical over 7 bases. V was pared by 4 bases and J by 2 bases, with 4 bases of the junction left unmatched. This CDR3 is built from 14 residues. Germline lookup yields CDR1 SGHVS and CDR2 FQNEAQ. Written as DNA, the CDR3 is TGTGCCAGCAGCTCCCGGGACAGTCAAGAGACCCAGTACTTC. Translated, it gives CASSSRDSQETQYF.

The V gene is TRBV6-1, the J gene TRBJ2-5; perhaps TRBD1 as D (6 bases). CDR1 and CDR2 (germline): MNHNS, SASEGT. The CDR3 is 11 amino acids. Trimming took 7 bases from V and 11 from J, leaving 14 bases between them. The CDR3 loop is CASNQDSEQYF. CDR3 DNA sequence: TGTGCCAGCAACCAGGACAGTGAGCAGTACTTC.

This chain links TRBV28 with TRBJ2-5; weak D call: TRBD2 (5 bases). The CDR3 is 15 amino acids. Germline CDR1 is MDHEN and CDR2 is SYDVKM. The V gene lost 5 bases and the J gene lost 2 bases, with 15 bases spanning the gap. CDR3 sequence reads: CASSKTSGLQETQYF. CDR3 nucleotide sequence: TGTGCCAGCAGTAAAACCAGCGGTCTACAAGAGACCCAGTACTTC.

This clone was recorded only once. The chain is built from TRBV5-1 and TRBJ2-1, with 7 nucleotides matching TRBD1. After removal of 3 bases from V and 4 bases from J, the junction contained 4 bases not matched to a gene. The germline V gene has CDR1 SGHRS and CDR2 YFSETQ. CDR3 length equals 14 residues. The CDR3 sequence is CASSSGQNYNEQFF. In nucleotides, the CDR3 is TGCGCCAGCAGCTCGGGACAGAATTACAATGAGCAGTTCTTC.